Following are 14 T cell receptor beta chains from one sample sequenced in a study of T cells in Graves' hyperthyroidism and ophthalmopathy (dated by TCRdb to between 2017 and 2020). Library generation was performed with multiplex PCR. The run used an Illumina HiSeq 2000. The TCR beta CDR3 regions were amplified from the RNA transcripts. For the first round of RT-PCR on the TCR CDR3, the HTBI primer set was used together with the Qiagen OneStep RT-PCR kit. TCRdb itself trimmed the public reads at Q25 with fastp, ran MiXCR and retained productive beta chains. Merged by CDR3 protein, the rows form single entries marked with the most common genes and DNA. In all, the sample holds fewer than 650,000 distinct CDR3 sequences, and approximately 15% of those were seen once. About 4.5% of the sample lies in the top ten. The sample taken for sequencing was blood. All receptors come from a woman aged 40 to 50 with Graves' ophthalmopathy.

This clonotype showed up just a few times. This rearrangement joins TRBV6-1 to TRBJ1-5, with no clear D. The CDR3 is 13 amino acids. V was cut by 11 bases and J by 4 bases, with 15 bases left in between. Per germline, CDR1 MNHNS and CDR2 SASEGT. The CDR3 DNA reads TGTGCCGGCGGAGACGGGGAGAATCAGCCCCAGCATTTT. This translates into CAGGDGENQPQHF.

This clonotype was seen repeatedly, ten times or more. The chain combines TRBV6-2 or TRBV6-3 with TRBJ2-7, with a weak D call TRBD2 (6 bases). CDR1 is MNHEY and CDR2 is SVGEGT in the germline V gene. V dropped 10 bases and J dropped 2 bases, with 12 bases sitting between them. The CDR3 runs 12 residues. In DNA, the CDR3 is TGTGCCACTGCGGAGGGGACCTACGAGCAGTACTTC. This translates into CATAEGTYEQYF.

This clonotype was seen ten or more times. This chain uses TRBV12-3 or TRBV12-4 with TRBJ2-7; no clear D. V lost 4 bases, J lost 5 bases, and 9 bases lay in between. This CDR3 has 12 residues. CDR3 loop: CASSWAWDEQYF. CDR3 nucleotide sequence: TGTGCCAGCAGTTGGGCTTGGGACGAGCAGTACTTC.

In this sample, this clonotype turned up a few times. The CDR3 sequence: CASLPGGSHQPQHF. The CDR3 region has the DNA TGTGCCAGCTTACCGGGGGGGTCCCATCAGCCCCAGCATTTT. The V gene is TRBV6-2 or TRBV6-3, the J gene TRBJ1-5; perhaps TRBD1 as D (5 bases). In germline, CDR1 is MNHEY, CDR2 SVGEGT. The V gene lost 8 bases and the J gene lost 5 bases, with 16 bases spanning the gap. The CDR3 runs 14 residues.

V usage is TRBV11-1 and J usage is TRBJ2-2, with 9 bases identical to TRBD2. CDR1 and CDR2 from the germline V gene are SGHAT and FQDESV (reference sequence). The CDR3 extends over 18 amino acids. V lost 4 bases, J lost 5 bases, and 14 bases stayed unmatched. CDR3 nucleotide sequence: TGTGCCAGCAGCTCATCTCACCGGGGTAGCGGGAGTACCGGGGAGCTGTTTTTT. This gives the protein CASSSSHRGSGSTGELFF.

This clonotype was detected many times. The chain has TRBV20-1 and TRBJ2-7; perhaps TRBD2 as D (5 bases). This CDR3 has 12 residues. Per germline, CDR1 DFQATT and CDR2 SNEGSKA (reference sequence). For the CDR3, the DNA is TGCGCCGAGGAGGACTTTCCCTACGAGCAGTACTTC. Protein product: CAEEDFPYEQYF.

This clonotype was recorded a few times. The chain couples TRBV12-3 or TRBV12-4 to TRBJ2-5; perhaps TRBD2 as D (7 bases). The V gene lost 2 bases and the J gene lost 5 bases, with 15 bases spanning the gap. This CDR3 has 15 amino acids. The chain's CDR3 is CASSLWGGGWETQYF. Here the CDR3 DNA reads TGTGCCAGCAGTTTATGGGGAGGGGGTTGGGAGACCCAGTACTTC.

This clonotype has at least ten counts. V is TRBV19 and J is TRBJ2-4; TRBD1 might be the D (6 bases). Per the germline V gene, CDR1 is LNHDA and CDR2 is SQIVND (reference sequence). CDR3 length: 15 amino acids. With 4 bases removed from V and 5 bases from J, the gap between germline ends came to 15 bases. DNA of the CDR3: TGTGCCAGTAGTACCACGGTAGGGGGAGAAAACATTCAGTACTTC. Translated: CASSTTVGGENIQYF.

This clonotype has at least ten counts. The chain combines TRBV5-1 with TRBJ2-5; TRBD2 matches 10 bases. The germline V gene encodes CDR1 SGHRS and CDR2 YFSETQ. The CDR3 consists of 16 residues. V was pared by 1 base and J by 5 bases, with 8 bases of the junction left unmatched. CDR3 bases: TGCGCCAGCAGCTTGTTAGTAGCGGGGGGACCCGAGACCCAGTACTTC. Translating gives CASSLLVAGGPETQYF.

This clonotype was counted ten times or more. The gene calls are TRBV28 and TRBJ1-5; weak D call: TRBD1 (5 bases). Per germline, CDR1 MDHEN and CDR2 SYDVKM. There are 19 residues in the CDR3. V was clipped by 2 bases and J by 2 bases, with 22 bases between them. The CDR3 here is CASSLKTIRRQIRNQPQHF. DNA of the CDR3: TGTGCCAGCAGTTTAAAAACAATCCGGCGACAGATTCGCAATCAGCCCCAGCATTTT.

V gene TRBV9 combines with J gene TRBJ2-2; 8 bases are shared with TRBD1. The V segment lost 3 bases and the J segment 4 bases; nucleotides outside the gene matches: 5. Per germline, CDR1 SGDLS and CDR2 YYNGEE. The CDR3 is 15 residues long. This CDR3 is CASSGTGSGTGELFF. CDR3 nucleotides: TGTGCCAGCAGCGGGACAGGGTCGGGCACCGGGGAGCTGTTTTTT.

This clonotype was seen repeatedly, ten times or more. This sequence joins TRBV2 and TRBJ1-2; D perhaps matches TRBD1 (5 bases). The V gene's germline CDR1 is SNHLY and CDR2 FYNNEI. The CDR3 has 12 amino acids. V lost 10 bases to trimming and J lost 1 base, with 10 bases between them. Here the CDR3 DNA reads TGTGCCACCGGGACGGATAACTATGGCTACACCTTC. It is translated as CATGTDNYGYTF.

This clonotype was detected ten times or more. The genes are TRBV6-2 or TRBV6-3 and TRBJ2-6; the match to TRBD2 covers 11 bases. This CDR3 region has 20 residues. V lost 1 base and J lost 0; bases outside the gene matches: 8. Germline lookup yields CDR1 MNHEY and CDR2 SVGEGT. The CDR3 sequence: CASSYLVLSGRGSGANVLTF. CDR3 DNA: TGTGCCAGCAGTTACTTAGTGCTTAGCGGGAGGGGCTCTGGGGCCAACGTCCTGACTTTC.

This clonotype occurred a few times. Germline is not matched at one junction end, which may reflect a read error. DNA for the CDR3: TGTGCCAGCACTTTACAGGGGATCGGTTCACCCCTCCACTTT. Encoded protein: CASTLQGIGSPLHF. The rearrangement links TRBV12-3 or TRBV12-4 to TRBJ1-6; 7 positions agree with TRBD1. There are 14 residues in the CDR3.